These T cell receptor beta chains were read from a single sample in a study of identical twins. MiXCR, applied by TCRdb to the 5' RACE reads, yields one record per CDR3 protein. The sample holds a few hundred thousand distinct CDR3 sequences, 9.6% seen once. These records were also assigned to another study, of yellow fever vaccine responses in identical twins.

Sample: PBMCs. Receptor source: a woman aged 18-29 years in good health. Each CDR3 is given with its conserved first and last residue. The D gene is left open where the match is weak. Where a row states a size, it is once, few, many or the class of an expanded clone; other rows omit it.

J gene: TRBJ2-2; D gene: TRBD1; clone size: NA; V gene: TRBV7-6; CDR3 protein: CASSLSRTGGSGELFF; CDR3 DNA: TGTGCCAGCAGCTTAAGCCGAACAGGGGGTAGCGGGGAGCTGTTTTTT
J gene: TRBJ2-3; D gene: TRBD2; clone size: few; V gene: TRBV4-1; CDR3 protein: CASSQATSGSSDTQYF; CDR3 DNA: TGCGCCAGCAGCCAAGCGACTAGCGGGAGCTCAGATACGCAGTATTTT
J gene: TRBJ2-3; D gene: TRBD2; clone size: few; V gene: TRBV20-1; CDR3 protein: CSAPRAGWDAQYF; CDR3 DNA: TGCAGTGCTCCCCGAGCGGGGTGGGATGCGCAGTATTTT
J gene: TRBJ2-3; D gene: NA; clone size: few; V gene: TRBV5-1; CDR3 protein: CASSASPGDTQYF; CDR3 DNA: TGCGCCAGCAGCGCCAGTCCGGGGGATACGCAGTATTTT
J gene: TRBJ2-2; D gene: NA; clone size: few; V gene: TRBV4-3; CDR3 protein: CASSQEAAWGMPGELFF; CDR3 DNA: TGCGCCAGCAGCCAAGAGGCGGCGTGGGGTATGCCCGGGGAGCTGTTTTTT
J gene: TRBJ1-2; D gene: NA; clone size: few; V gene: TRBV6-5; CDR3 protein: CASSYEGRGGYTF; CDR3 DNA: TGTGCCAGCAGTTACGAGGGGAGGGGTGGCTACACCTTC
J gene: TRBJ2-1; D gene: NA; clone size: many; V gene: TRBV7-2; CDR3 protein: CASSLFAGMDEQFF; CDR3 DNA: TGTGCCAGCAGCTTATTTGCGGGTATGGATGAGCAGTTCTTC
J gene: TRBJ2-1; D gene: TRBD2; clone size: NA; V gene: TRBV19; CDR3 protein: CASRSVAGYNEQFF; CDR3 DNA: TGTGCCAGTAGGTCGGTAGCGGGGTACAATGAGCAGTTCTTC
J gene: TRBJ2-3; D gene: TRBD2; clone size: NA; V gene: TRBV2; CDR3 protein: CTSSLLTPSRGGQDTQYF; CDR3 DNA: TGTACCAGCAGTTTACTTACCCCCTCGCGGGGGGGCCAAGATACGCAGTATTTT
J gene: TRBJ2-7; D gene: NA; clone size: few; V gene: TRBV7-2; CDR3 protein: CASQAAYEQYF; CDR3 DNA: TGTGCCTCCCAAGCGGCCTACGAGCAGTACTTC
J gene: TRBJ2-1; D gene: NA; clone size: many; V gene: TRBV29-1; CDR3 protein: CSVKSQGNEQFF; CDR3 DNA: TGCAGCGTTAAAAGTCAAGGGAATGAGCAGTTCTTC
J gene: TRBJ1-2; D gene: NA; clone size: NA; V gene: TRBV7-8; CDR3 protein: CASSLGSLNYGYTF; CDR3 DNA: TGTGCCAGCAGCTTAGGGTCCCTTAACTATGGCTACACCTTC
J gene: TRBJ1-5; D gene: TRBD1; clone size: NA; V gene: TRBV24-1; CDR3 protein: CATSPSRTGDQPQHF; CDR3 DNA: TGTGCCACCAGTCCCTCTCGAACAGGGGATCAGCCCCAGCATTTT
J gene: TRBJ2-2; D gene: NA; clone size: few; V gene: TRBV15; CDR3 protein: CATSRDVAGTGELFF; CDR3 DNA: TGTGCCACCAGCAGAGACGTGGCAGGCACCGGGGAGCTGTTTTTT
J gene: TRBJ2-1; D gene: TRBD2; clone size: many; V gene: TRBV12-5; CDR3 protein: CASGLSASGRNEQFF; CDR3 DNA: TGTGCTAGTGGTTTGAGTGCTAGCGGGCGCAATGAGCAGTTCTTC
J gene: TRBJ2-3; D gene: NA; clone size: many; V gene: TRBV28; CDR3 protein: CASSHGAGWADTQYF; CDR3 DNA: TGTGCCAGCAGTCACGGGGCAGGGTGGGCAGATACGCAGTATTTT
J gene: TRBJ2-2; D gene: TRBD2; clone size: NA; V gene: TRBV6-1; CDR3 protein: CASTNSGGYTGELFF; CDR3 DNA: TGTGCCAGCACCAACTCCGGGGGGTACACCGGGGAGCTGTTTTTT
J gene: TRBJ2-7; D gene: TRBD2; clone size: NA; V gene: TRBV29-1; CDR3 protein: CSVKVTSNEQYF; CDR3 DNA: TGCAGCGTTAAAGTGACTAGCAACGAGCAGTACTTC